Listed below are T cell receptor beta chains from one sample, sequenced in a study of shared clonotypes between healthy human individuals. Here immunoSEQ multiplex PCR was the method, and the copy in TCRdb shows in-frame clones only, minus some. The sample lists 550,000 to 650,000 clones; approximately 96% were seen once. The sequencing sample was made of naive CD8+ T cells sorted from blood. Receptor source: a woman aged 30 to 39 in good health. Each CDR3 is given with its conserved first and last residue. D genes are given only for firm matches. Clone sizes are given selectively: once, few, many, or a class where the clone is expanded.

size	D	V	length	J	DNA	CDR3
.	.	TRBV2	16	TRBJ2-2	TGTGCCAGCAGTGACGGGGGCTTCCCGAACACCGGGGAGCTGTTTTTT	CASSDGGFPNTGELFF
.	.	TRBV5-1	14	TRBJ2-5	TGCGCCAGCAGCTCTGGCGTGGCTTCAGAGACCCAGTACTTC	CASSSGVASETQYF
.	.	TRBV2	16	TRBJ2-1	TGTGCCAGCAGCGAAACCAGACCCAGCAAGGGTGGTGAGCAGTTCTTC	CASSETRPSKGGEQFF
.	.	TRBV9	17	TRBJ2-5	TGTGCCAGCAGCGTAGTCGCGGTAGAGGATCTCGGGGAGACCCAGTACTTC	CASSVVAVEDLGETQYF
.	.	TRBV7-8	15	TRBJ2-7	TGTGCCAGCAGCTTAGCTGGGTCCCCCTCCTACGAGCAGTACTTC	CASSLAGSPSYEQYF
.	TRBD2	TRBV4-2	18	TRBJ2-3	TGTGCCAGCAGCCAAGATGTGGCTAGCGGAAGCCTCACAGATACGCAGTATTTT	CASSQDVASGSLTDTQYF
.	.	TRBV15	14	TRBJ2-7	TGTGCCACCAGCAGAGAGGCCGTGGGACGCGAGCAGTACTTC	CATSREAVGREQYF
.	TRBD2	TRBV28	15	TRBJ2-7	TGTGCCAGCAGTATCGGGACTAGCGGTGGGAACGAGCAGTACTTC	CASSIGTSGGNEQYF
.	TRBD1	TRBV9	16	TRBJ1-2	TGTGCCAGCAGCGCCAGGGGACAGGCTTTAAACTATGGCTACACCTTC	CASSARGQALNYGYTF
.	.	TRBV9	14	TRBJ1-2	TGTGCCAGCAGCGCGGGGGGTGTGACTGATGGCTACACCTTC	CASSAGGVTDGYTF
once	.	TRBV30	15	TRBJ2-7	TGTGCCTGGAGTGTCCCGCGCGGCACCTCCTACGAGCAGTACTTC	CAWSVPRGTSYEQYF
.	.	TRBV28	14	TRBJ2-3	TGTGCCAGCAGAGGACTTACTAGCACAGATACGCAGTATTTT	CASRGLTSTDTQYF